The 25 T cell receptor beta chains in this list originate from one sample, sequenced in a study of control samples from healthy donors and cancer patients. This table comes from immunoSEQ multiplex PCR, and its TCRdb copy is limited to in-frame clones, with some not included. The sample carries around 130,000 clones, about nine tenths recorded once. Sequencing was done on a sample of PBMCs. These receptors came from a man in his forties or fifties with head and neck cancer.

This sequence joins TRBV19 and TRBJ2-1; D gene uncertain. V was shortened by 5 bases and J by 10 bases, with 15 bases between the two germline ends. The CDR3 length is 13 residues. The germline V gene has CDR1 LNHDA and CDR2 SQIVND (reference sequence). The CDR3 loop is CASSGRSTEEQFF. CDR3 sequence (DNA): TGTGCCAGTAGTGGGCGGTCAACGGAAGAGCAGTTCTTC.

The gene calls are TRBV5-1 and TRBJ1-3, with D maybe TRBD1 (5 bases). This CDR3 is built from 15 residues. Germline-derived CDR1 and CDR2 are SGHRS and YFSETQ. V was cut by 1 base and J by 0 bases, with 8 bases left in between. In DNA form, the CDR3 reads TGCGCCAGCAGCTTGTGGGGGAGCTCTGGAAACACCATATATTTT. It translates to CASSLWGSSGNTIYF.

CDR3 sequence: CASSLTTVAFF. For the CDR3, the DNA is TGTGCCAGCAGTTTAACGACAGTCGCTTTCTTT. The chain employs TRBV12-3 or TRBV12-4 and TRBJ1-1; possible D gene TRBD1, 5 bases. The length of the CDR3 is 11 residues. The ends were cut back, 2 bases at V and 11 bases at J, with 9 bases in the middle.

V usage is TRBV19 and J usage is TRBJ1-3; D may be TRBD1 (5 bases). The CDR3 length is 13 residues. Germline CDR1 is LNHDA and CDR2 is SQIVND (reference sequence). Trimming pared 6 bases from V and 4 bases from J, leaving 10 bases between. The CDR3 DNA is TGTGCCAGTAGGGACATGGAGGGAAACACCATATATTTT. Translated: CASRDMEGNTIYF. The entire variable domain, with the rest obtained from reference TRBV19 and TRBJ1-3, is as follows: DGGITQSPKYLFRKEGQNVTLSCEQNLNHDAMYWYRQDPGQGLRLIYYSQIVNDFQKGDIAEGYSVSREKKESFPLTVTSAQKNPTAFYLCASRDMEGNTIYFGEGSWLTVV.

This chain uses TRBV4-2 with TRBJ2-3; 9 bases agree with TRBD2. The CDR3 has 15 residues. Germline V gives CDR1 LGHNA, CDR2 YNFKEQ. V lost 2 bases and J lost 5; bases outside the gene matches: 5. The CDR3 region has the DNA TGTGCCAGCAGCCAACCTGTAGCGGGGGAAGATACGCAGTATTTT. Translating it yields CASSQPVAGEDTQYF.

V is TRBV11-3 and J is TRBJ2-2, with 10 bases that match TRBD1. V shed 4 bases, J shed 6 bases, and the junction held 8 bases outside the gene matches. The CDR3 loop spans 16 amino acids. Germline CDR1 is SGHNT and CDR2 is YENEEA. The CDR3: CASSSPTGGFAGELFF. The CDR3 nucleotides read TGTGCCAGCAGCTCCCCGACAGGGGGCTTCGCCGGGGAGCTGTTTTTT.

The chain combines TRBV5-1 with TRBJ2-3; D is unresolved. The CDR3 contains 11 residues. Germline V gives CDR1 SGHRS, CDR2 YFSETQ. Trimming cost V 3 bases and J 2 bases, with 1 base left between them. The CDR3 loop is CASSSTDTQYF. DNA of the CDR3: TGCGCCAGCAGCTCCACAGATACGCAGTATTTT.

The V call is TRBV18, the J call TRBJ1-1; D unclear. Germline loops: CDR1 KGHSH, CDR2 LQKENI. This CDR3 spans 15 amino acids. Trimming took off 3 bases at V and 1 base at J, with 12 bases between the two ends. CDR3 coding DNA: TGTGCCAGCTCACCTCTAGTAGGCCGGAACACTGAAGCTTTCTTT. It is translated as CASSPLVGRNTEAFF.

The rearrangement joins TRBV5-5 to TRBJ2-1; 8 bases fit TRBD2. J was trimmed by 2 bases and V by 5 bases; bases with no gene match: 6. CDR1 is SGHKS and CDR2 is YYEKEE in the germline V gene (reference sequence). The CDR3 has 15 residues. The DNA of the CDR3 is TGTGCCAGCAGTTGGAGCGGGAGCCCCTACAATGAGCAGTTCTTC. Amino acids: CASSWSGSPYNEQFF.

Comment on this clone: Additional DNA sequences in this sample encode the identical CDR3. The CDR3 nucleotides read TGCGCCAGCAGTTTAACCGGAGAGACCCAGTACTTC. Amino acids: CASSLTGETQYF. The J gene is TRBJ2-5, the V gene TRBV5-1; D is undetermined. Germline values: CDR1 SGHRS, CDR2 YFSETQ. Trimming stripped 5 bases from V and 4 bases from J, with 9 bases between. This CDR3 has 12 amino acids.

This chain connects TRBV4-1 to TRBJ1-2, with 7 bases identical to TRBD1. The CDR3 is made up of 14 amino acids. The V gene end was trimmed by 1 base and the J gene end by 7 bases; junction bases not matched to a gene: 6. The germline V gene encodes CDR1 MGHRA and CDR2 YSYEKL. The CDR3 sequence is CASSQVQGLSGYTF. The CDR3 nucleotides read TGCGCCAGCAGCCAAGTACAGGGGTTGAGTGGCTACACCTTC.

The chain is built from TRBV5-4 and TRBJ2-1, with 11 bases identical to TRBD1. The V gene end was trimmed by 3 bases and the J gene end by 10 bases; junction bases not matched to a gene: 9. The germline V gene encodes CDR1 SGHNT and CDR2 YYREEE (reference sequence). The CDR3 contains 15 residues. The chain's CDR3 is CASSSPWTGGEEQFF. DNA for the CDR3: TGTGCCAGCAGCTCACCCTGGACAGGGGGCGAGGAGCAGTTCTTC.

This chain joins TRBV13 and TRBJ2-7; D is perhaps TRBD2 (5 bases). Germline CDR1 is PRHDT and CDR2 is FYEKMQ (reference sequence). The germline V and J ends were trimmed by 0 bases and 0 bases, with 12 bases remaining between them. This CDR3 is 16 amino acids long. This CDR3 is CASSLGLGAASYEQYF. CDR3 DNA: TGTGCCAGCAGCTTAGGCCTAGGAGCGGCCTCCTACGAGCAGTACTTC.

This clone was detected only once. The V gene is TRBV20-1, the J gene TRBJ2-5, with D tentatively TRBD2 (5 bases). Per the germline V gene, CDR1 is DFQATT and CDR2 is SNEGSKA (reference sequence). This CDR3 region has 11 residues. With 3 bases removed from V and 11 bases from J, the gap between germline ends came to 13 bases. The CDR3 DNA reads as TGCAGTGCTAGGTGGAGGAGCCGACAGTACTTC. This codes for CSARWRSRQYF.

The chain joins TRBV27 to TRBJ2-7, with TRBD2 as a possible D gene (6 bases). This CDR3 spans 12 amino acids. V was shortened by 6 bases and J by 1 base, with 7 bases between the two germline ends. Germline CDR1 is MNHEY and CDR2 is SMNVEV (reference sequence). This CDR3 reads CASSGTSYEQYF. DNA for the CDR3: TGTGCCAGCAGCGGGACTTCCTACGAGCAGTACTTC.

The rearrangement links TRBV11-2 to TRBJ2-1, with 7 bases fitting TRBD2. Per the germline V gene, CDR1 is SGHAT and CDR2 is FQNNGV. This CDR3 has 13 residues. V was pared by 7 bases and J by 6 bases, with 6 bases of the junction left unmatched. Written as DNA, the CDR3 is TGTGCCAGCACCCAACTAGCGTCCAATGAGCAGTTCTTC. Protein product: CASTQLASNEQFF.

This sequence joins TRBV11-2 and TRBJ2-7; TRBD2 is a possible D gene (6 bases). Germline V lookup: CDR1 SGHAT, CDR2 FQNNGV. This CDR3 comprises 16 residues. Trimming shortened V by 4 bases and J by 2 bases, and 18 bases separated the two germline ends. The CDR3 sequence: CASSSRGIAAAYEQYF. The CDR3 bases are TGTGCCAGCAGCTCCCGGGGGATAGCGGCCGCCTACGAGCAGTACTTC. The full variable domain, in which reference TRBV11-2 and TRBJ2-7 provide the parts outside the CDR3, is EAGVAQSPRYKIIEKRQSVAFWCNPISGHATLYWYQQILGQGPKLLIQFQNNGVVDDSQLPKDRFSAERLKGVDSTLKIQPAKLEDSAVYLCASSSRGIAAAYEQYFGPGTRLTVT.

V and J are TRBV6-5 and TRBJ2-2; D call uncertain. Germline lookup yields CDR1 MNHEY and CDR2 SVGAGI. The V gene lost 5 bases and the J gene lost 8 bases, with 15 bases spanning the gap. The CDR3 has 14 amino acids. CDR3 residues: CASSMTSTMGELFF. CDR3 nucleotides: TGTGCCAGCAGTATGACGAGCACCATGGGGGAGCTGTTTTTT.

This clone turned up a few times. This CDR3 reads CASSLGGFITEAFF. CDR3 bases: TGTGCCAGCAGCTTAGGGGGTTTTATAACTGAAGCTTTCTTT. The genes are TRBV7-9 and TRBJ1-1; unclear D gene. V lost 1 base, J lost 5 bases, and 11 bases lay in between. The germline V gene has CDR1 SEHNR and CDR2 FQNEAQ (reference sequence). CDR3 size: 14 residues.

The gene calls are TRBV7-2 and TRBJ2-1; TRBD2 matches 9 bases. Germline V gives CDR1 SGHTA, CDR2 FQGNSA. Trimming removed 2 bases from V and 5 bases from J; junction bases left unmatched: 4. The CDR3 runs to 15 residues. CDR3: CASSLPAGGHNEQFF. The CDR3 DNA follows: TGTGCCAGCAGCTTACCAGCGGGGGGCCACAATGAGCAGTTCTTC.

On this clone itself: This sample includes further DNA sequences coding for the same CDR3. This chain joins TRBV30 and TRBJ2-4; 11 nucleotides match TRBD2. There are 15 residues in the CDR3. Germline CDR1 reads GTSNPN; CDR2 reads SVGIG (reference sequence). V shed 4 bases, J shed 8 bases, and the junction held 10 bases outside the gene matches. CDR3 protein: CAWNLLAGAGDIQYF. The CDR3 nucleotides are TGTGCCTGGAATTTACTAGCGGGGGCGGGGGACATTCAGTACTTC.

The chain carries TRBV5-1 and TRBJ2-1; 7 bases map to TRBD2. The CDR3 runs 13 residues. J gave up 8 bases and V 2 bases, and 4 bases lay outside the gene matches. Germline CDR1 reads SGHRS; CDR2 reads YFSETQ. The CDR3 region has the DNA TGCGCCAGCAGCTTCGCTGGGGGGGATGAGCAGTTCTTC. This sequence encodes CASSFAGGDEQFF.

The chain is built from TRBV5-6 and TRBJ2-1; 10 bases agree with TRBD1. After removal of 2 bases from V and 0 bases from J, the junction contained 5 bases not matched to a gene. This CDR3 is built from 17 residues. Germline V CDR1 and CDR2: SGHDT, YYEEEE. DNA of the CDR3: TGTGCCAGCAGCTTTGGGGACAGGGGTAGCTCCTACAATGAGCAGTTCTTC. It is translated as CASSFGDRGSSYNEQFF.

The chain carries TRBV7-9 and TRBJ2-1, with D tentatively TRBD1 or TRBD2 (6 bases each). V was clipped by 10 bases and J by 4 bases, with 20 bases between them. Per the germline V gene, CDR1 is SEHNR and CDR2 is FQNEAQ (reference sequence). The CDR3 spans 15 residues. As DNA, the CDR3 is TGTGCCACCCAAACCGAGGGGGGAATTTACAATGAGCAGTTCTTC. This gives the protein CATQTEGGIYNEQFF.

The V and J genes are TRBV6-6 and TRBJ2-1; 7 nucleotides align to TRBD1. The CDR3 is 14 residues long. Germline V gives CDR1 MNHNY, CDR2 SVGAGI (reference sequence). With 2 bases clipped from V and 2 bases from J, the junction kept 0 bases outside the gene matches. The CDR3 loop is CASSYQGAYNEQFF. The DNA of the CDR3 is TGTGCCAGCAGTTACCAGGGGGCCTACAATGAGCAGTTCTTC.